This T cell receptor beta chain is drawn from a study of response to subunit inactivated influenza vaccine. Germline CDR1 and CDR2: SGHVS and FNYEAQ. The CDR3 is made up of 13 amino acids. Trimming cost V 1 base and J 5 bases, with 8 bases left between them. One entry per CDR3 protein, called by TCRdb with MiXCR from the RT-PCR reads. The table lists 500,000 to 600,000 distinct CDR3 sequences, around 11% of them singletons. The same sample was also used in a study of T cells expressing NK-cell markers. According to that study: Making the TCR beta cDNA relied on 5'RACE template switching with UMIs. Six of the donors carried dominant NKG2C+ clonotypes that took up roughly 1.0-7.0% of their CD8+ T cells.

This receptor was taken from a man in his forties or fifties who received an inactivated influenza vaccine. The sample was PBMCs from blood, taken on the day of vaccination. The genes are TRBV7-6 and TRBJ1-1; no clear D gene. Here the CDR3 DNA reads TGTGCCAGCAGCTTAGGACTGCAGACTGAAGCTTTCTTT. It yields the protein CASSLGLQTEAFF.